A single sample gave rise to the 10 T cell receptor beta chains below, sequenced in a study of shared clonotypes between healthy human individuals (dated by TCRdb to 2018 to 2021). Libraries came from the immunoSEQ multiplex PCR assay. TCRdb mirrors the immuneACCESS table, restricted to in-frame sequences. Some clones are absent from its copies; in checked studies, under half trace to an unresolved V gene, and the reason for the others is unknown. The sample includes over a million clones, with approximately 98% observed a single time. The leading ten clones occupy around 0.47% of the sample. Sequencing was carried out using naive CD4+ T cells sorted from blood. This specimen's cell subset or site label, per the study, means: CD45RA+ positively selected. These receptors were collected from a man aged 25-45 years in good health.

On this clone itself: Other DNA sequences in this sample translate to the same CDR3. The rearrangement uses TRBV28 and TRBJ2-7, with unresolved D. CDR3 length equals 11 residues. Germline lookup yields CDR1 MDHEN and CDR2 SYDVKM. Trimming took 4 bases from V and 4 from J, leaving 5 bases between them. CDR3 bases: TGTGCCAGCAGTTCGCCGTACGAGCAGTACTTC. Its protein is CASSSPYEQYF.

The chain recombines TRBV18 with TRBJ2-1, with 12 bases lining up with TRBD2. The CDR3 sequence is 18 residues long. Germline assignment: CDR1 KGHSH and CDR2 LQKENI. J was trimmed by 5 bases and V by 3 bases; bases with no gene match: 11. The CDR3 is CASSPKLAGGLLDNEQFF. The CDR3 coding sequence is TGTGCCAGCTCACCCAAACTAGCGGGAGGTCTCCTCGACAATGAGCAGTTCTTC.

The chain joins TRBV29-1 to TRBJ1-1, with D possibly TRBD1 on 5 matching bases. Per germline, CDR1 SQVTM and CDR2 ANQGSEA. The CDR3 length is 14 residues. V lost 7 bases and J 1 base, leaving 16 bases between the germline ends. In nucleotides, the CDR3 is TGCAGCGCCCCTGCCGGGGGATGGAACACTGAAGCTTTCTTT. This gives the protein CSAPAGGWNTEAFF.

In this sample, this clone turned up once. The V and J genes are TRBV27 and TRBJ1-1; D not resolved. The CDR3 consists of 14 residues. Looked up from germline, CDR1 is MNHEY and CDR2 is SMNVEV (reference sequence). V was pared by 2 bases and J by 4 bases, with 11 bases between. The CDR3 reads CASSLLGEGTEAFF. CDR3 DNA: TGTGCCAGCAGTTTACTCGGTGAGGGCACTGAAGCTTTCTTT.

The chain combines TRBV18 with TRBJ2-2; 7 bases line up with TRBD1. The germline V gene has CDR1 KGHSH and CDR2 LQKENI. The V segment lost 6 bases and the J segment 5 bases; nucleotides outside the gene matches: 6. The CDR3 extends over 14 amino acids. The CDR3 loop reads CASSSGGRTGELFF. For the CDR3, the DNA is TGTGCCAGCTCGTCAGGGGGTCGGACCGGGGAGCTGTTTTTT.

The rearrangement uses TRBV20-1 and TRBJ2-7; 7 bases line up with TRBD2. CDR3 size: 11 residues. Germline CDR1 DFQATT, CDR2 SNEGSKA (reference sequence). V was pared by 3 bases and J by 12 bases, with 8 bases of the junction left unmatched. CDR3 DNA: TGCAGTGCTAGGGACGGACTAGATCGGTACTTC. Amino acids: CSARDGLDRYF.

The chain carries TRBV5-6 and TRBJ2-3; 9 bases are shared with TRBD1. The CDR3 is made up of 17 amino acids. The trim removed 3 bases at V and 2 bases at J, leaving 10 bases unmatched. Germline V gene sequence: CDR1 SGHDT, CDR2 YYEEEE. Here the CDR3 DNA reads TGTGCCAGCAGCTCCCCTCCCGGGACAGGGTCCACAGATACGCAGTATTTT. Protein sequence: CASSSPPGTGSTDTQYF.

The chain joins TRBV11-2 to TRBJ2-3; D might be TRBD2 (5 bases). The V gene's germline CDR1 is SGHAT and CDR2 FQNNGV. This CDR3 region has 15 residues. V gave up 2 bases and J gave up 4 bases, with 13 bases separating them. The DNA of the CDR3 is TGTGCCAGCAGCTTAAGAGGTCTGAGGGCAGATACGCAGTATTTT. Protein product: CASSLRGLRADTQYF.

This rearrangement joins TRBV6-5 to TRBJ2-4; 9 bases match TRBD1. The CDR3 is 16 residues long. Germline CDR1 MNHEY, CDR2 SVGAGI. V was clipped by 0 bases and J by 9 bases; unmatched bases: 9. CDR3 residues: CASSYSGGTGNGIQYF. The CDR3 DNA is TGTGCCAGCAGTTACTCTGGGGGGACAGGGAATGGCATTCAGTACTTC.

This clone was observed once. This chain joins TRBV28 and TRBJ2-7; D is unclear. Germline loops: CDR1 MDHEN, CDR2 SYDVKM. V was trimmed by 6 bases and J by 1 base, leaving 10 bases between them. The CDR3 consists of 13 residues. Here the CDR3 DNA reads TGTGCCAGCAGCCGCCCTTTTTCCTACGAGCAGTACTTC. Translation: CASSRPFSYEQYF.